Reported below is one TCR beta chain. Its antigen is not yet known. Per-nucleotide qualities are absent, and no much larger clonotype sits a single base away. As encoded in the germline V gene (reference sequence), CDR1 is DFQATT while CDR2 is SNEGSKA. V is cut back by 5 bases and J by 6 bases, with 4 bases in the junction unmatched. The CDR3 covers 12 residues, taking in both the cysteine and the phenylalanine. Kept here is only the CDR3 DNA, which spans 36 bases and is read in frame from base 1. The data were obtained in a study of response to subunit inactivated influenza vaccine (dated by TCRdb to between 2017 and 2018). Broadly, across the study: The study used deep quantitative T cell receptor repertoire profiling to track responses to a trivalent subunit inactivated influenza vaccine.

Libraries were constructed by RT-PCR. The run used an Illumina HiSeq 2500. The public reads were run again by TCRdb, first through fastp at Q25 and then through MiXCR, and only productive beta chains were kept. Entries are consolidated by CDR3 protein sequence, retaining the most common genes and DNA. Counted in this sample were about 310,000 distinct CDR3 sequences; about 20% of them appeared once. The ten largest clones capture 10% of the sample. Study-wide findings and limitations: According to the authors, only a limited number of new T cells may be recruited by each seasonal influenza vaccination.

The rearranged segments are TRBV20-1 and TRBJ2-3; TRBD2 fits 8 bases in the junction. The sequenced sample was PBMCs from blood, obtained 21 months after vaccination. This receptor was obtained from a man between 45 and 75 years old who received an inactivated influenza vaccine. Donor details come from another sample of the same person, matched by shared clones. The DNA sequence follows: TGCAGTGCTCGGGGGGGCCCGGATACGCAGTATTTT. Its protein is CSARGGPDTQYF.